These T cell receptor beta chains were read from a single sample in a study of radiation and T cells in renal cell carcinoma. Sequencing used immunoSEQ multiplex PCR; TCRdb keeps in-frame clones, though not all of them. The table lists fewer than 200,000 clones, 88% of them singletons. Specimen: blood, collected from a patient whose treatment included radiotherapy and nephrectomy. These receptors were obtained from a woman between 50 and 59 years old with renal cell carcinoma. Each CDR3 is given with its conserved first and last residue. A D gene is named only where the DNA matches it firmly. Part of the rows lack a size; the others show once, few, many or a class for expanded clones.

J gene: TRBJ2-5
V gene: TRBV7-3
CDR3 length: 13
D gene: -
clone size: -
CDR3 DNA: TGTGCCAGCAGCTCCGCGTACCAAGAGACCCAGTACTTC
CDR3 protein: CASSSAYQETQYF

J gene: TRBJ1-1
V gene: TRBV5-1
CDR3 length: 17
D gene: TRBD1
clone size: -
CDR3 DNA: TGCGCCAGCAGCTTAGCAGGGGGCTCGGGGATGAACACTGAAGCTTTCTTT
CDR3 protein: CASSLAGGSGMNTEAFF

J gene: TRBJ1-5
V gene: TRBV4-1
CDR3 length: 16
D gene: -
clone size: -
CDR3 DNA: TGCGCCAGCAGCCAAGATGCGGGGGGACCCAATCAGCCCCAGCATTTT
CDR3 protein: CASSQDAGGPNQPQHF

J gene: TRBJ1-4
V gene: TRBV2
CDR3 length: 12
D gene: -
clone size: -
CDR3 DNA: TGTGCCCGGGGGGGGTTAAACGAAAAACTGTTTTTT
CDR3 protein: CARGGLNEKLFF

J gene: TRBJ1-4
V gene: TRBV6-4
CDR3 length: 13
D gene: -
clone size: -
CDR3 DNA: TGTGCCAGCAGTAAGGTCCTTAATGAAAAACTGTTTTTT
CDR3 protein: CASSKVLNEKLFF

J gene: TRBJ1-2
V gene: TRBV5-1
CDR3 length: 14
D gene: -
clone size: once
CDR3 DNA: TGCGCCAGCAGCTTGATGGGGGGCGCGGGTGGCTACACCTTC
CDR3 protein: CASSLMGGAGGYTF

J gene: TRBJ1-2
V gene: TRBV6-5
CDR3 length: 15
D gene: -
clone size: -
CDR3 DNA: TGTGCCAGCACCAGAGGCGGGCAGCCGGACTATGGCTACACCTTC
CDR3 protein: CASTRGGQPDYGYTF

J gene: TRBJ1-2
V gene: TRBV5-3
CDR3 length: 17
D gene: TRBD1
clone size: medium-sized
CDR3 DNA: TGTGCCAGAAGCTTGTTTTGGTCGGGACAGGGGAACTATGGCTACACCTTC
CDR3 protein: CARSLFWSGQGNYGYTF

J gene: TRBJ2-1
V gene: TRBV9
CDR3 length: 15
D gene: -
clone size: -
CDR3 DNA: TGTGCCAGCAGCGTAGGTCGGGGCCCCTACAATGAGCAGTTCTTC
CDR3 protein: CASSVGRGPYNEQFF

J gene: TRBJ2-3
V gene: TRBV7-8
CDR3 length: 14
D gene: TRBD2
clone size: -
CDR3 DNA: TGTGCCAGCAGCCCTAGCGGAAGCACAGATACGCAGTATTTT
CDR3 protein: CASSPSGSTDTQYF

J gene: TRBJ2-3
V gene: TRBV5-1
CDR3 length: 13
D gene: -
clone size: -
CDR3 DNA: TGCGCCAGCGGCCCCGCAGGCACAGATACGCAGTATTTT
CDR3 protein: CASGPAGTDTQYF

J gene: TRBJ2-7
V gene: TRBV10-3
CDR3 length: 13
D gene: -
clone size: -
CDR3 DNA: TGTGCCATCAGAACGGACGGGTCCTACGAGCAGTACTTC
CDR3 protein: CAIRTDGSYEQYF

J gene: TRBJ2-7
V gene: TRBV19
CDR3 length: 14
D gene: -
clone size: -
CDR3 DNA: TGTGCCAGTAGTATTTCCCCAGCCTCCTACGAGCAGTACTTC
CDR3 protein: CASSISPASYEQYF

J gene: TRBJ1-5
V gene: TRBV7-8
CDR3 length: 16
D gene: -
clone size: once
CDR3 DNA: TGTGCCAGCAGCTGGGGCGGGGCGTATAGCAATCAGCCCCAGCATTTT
CDR3 protein: CASSWGGAYSNQPQHF

J gene: TRBJ1-5
V gene: TRBV12-5
CDR3 length: 16
D gene: -
clone size: -
CDR3 DNA: TGTGCTAGTGGTTACTCCAGGGATGGGAGCAATCAGCCCCAGCATTTT
CDR3 protein: CASGYSRDGSNQPQHF

J gene: TRBJ2-2
V gene: TRBV7-2
CDR3 length: 18
D gene: -
clone size: -
CDR3 DNA: TGTGCCAGCAGCCCACTCCCTAGTTACGTGGGTGATACCGGGGAGCTGTTTTTT
CDR3 protein: CASSPLPSYVGDTGELFF

J gene: TRBJ1-2
V gene: TRBV5-6
CDR3 length: 11
D gene: -
clone size: few
CDR3 DNA: TGTGCCAGCAGGTACAACTATGGCTACACCTTC
CDR3 protein: CASRYNYGYTF

J gene: TRBJ2-2
V gene: TRBV10-1
CDR3 length: 15
D gene: -
clone size: -
CDR3 DNA: TGCGCCAGCAGTGACCTTTCTGGTGGCACCGGGGAGCTGTTTTTT
CDR3 protein: CASSDLSGGTGELFF

J gene: TRBJ1-2
V gene: TRBV6-1
CDR3 length: 13
D gene: TRBD1
clone size: once
CDR3 DNA: TGTGCCAGCGGGACAGGATCGGTCTATGGCTACACCTTC
CDR3 protein: CASGTGSVYGYTF

J gene: TRBJ2-7
V gene: TRBV6-5
CDR3 length: 14
D gene: -
clone size: -
CDR3 DNA: TGTGCCAGCAGTTACTCGATGAACTCCTACGAGCAGTACTTC
CDR3 protein: CASSYSMNSYEQYF

J gene: TRBJ2-1
V gene: TRBV11-1
CDR3 length: 16
D gene: TRBD2
clone size: -
CDR3 DNA: TGTGCCAGCAGCTTCCGAGCTAGCGGGGGCCTCAATGAGCAGTTCTTC
CDR3 protein: CASSFRASGGLNEQFF

J gene: TRBJ2-7
V gene: TRBV7-3
CDR3 length: 15
D gene: TRBD1
clone size: -
CDR3 DNA: TGTGCCAGCAGCTTGGAGACAGGGGGTATCGGCGAGCAGTACTTC
CDR3 protein: CASSLETGGIGEQYF

J gene: TRBJ1-6
V gene: TRBV30
CDR3 length: 14
D gene: TRBD1
clone size: few
CDR3 DNA: TGTGCCTGGAGCCTGGGACAGGATAATTCACCCCTCCACTTT
CDR3 protein: CAWSLGQDNSPLHF

J gene: TRBJ1-6
V gene: TRBV30
CDR3 length: 14
D gene: -
clone size: -
CDR3 DNA: TGTGCCGAAGGAAGGGGTGCCGTTAATTCACCCCTCCACTTT
CDR3 protein: CAEGRGAVNSPLHF

J gene: TRBJ2-3
V gene: TRBV7-7
CDR3 length: 15
D gene: TRBD2
clone size: -
CDR3 DNA: TGTGCTAGCAGCTTGGCTAGCGGGGGGGTAGATACGCAGTATTTT
CDR3 protein: CASSLASGGVDTQYF

J gene: TRBJ2-7
V gene: TRBV27
CDR3 length: 12
D gene: TRBD1
clone size: few
CDR3 DNA: TGTGCCAGCAGGCCTCGACAGGGGGCCGCGAACTTC
CDR3 protein: CASRPRQGAANF

J gene: TRBJ2-7
V gene: TRBV5-1
CDR3 length: 8
D gene: -
clone size: -
CDR3 DNA: TGCGCCAGCAGAATGGAGTACTTC
CDR3 protein: CASRMEYF

J gene: TRBJ1-3
V gene: TRBV7-2
CDR3 length: 12
D gene: -
clone size: -
CDR3 DNA: TGTGCCAGCAGCTTAGAGAGGGACACCATATATTTT
CDR3 protein: CASSLERDTIYF

J gene: TRBJ2-7
V gene: TRBV13
CDR3 length: 16
D gene: TRBD1
clone size: -
CDR3 DNA: TGTGCCAGCAGCCCTTACCCGGGACAGATGACCTACGAGCAGTACTTC
CDR3 protein: CASSPYPGQMTYEQYF

J gene: TRBJ2-3
V gene: TRBV5-1
CDR3 length: 15
D gene: -
clone size: -
CDR3 DNA: TGCGCCAGCAGCTTGGTGACGGGGAGCACAGATACGCAGTATTTT
CDR3 protein: CASSLVTGSTDTQYF

J gene: TRBJ2-7
V gene: TRBV18
CDR3 length: 17
D gene: TRBD2
clone size: -
CDR3 DNA: TGTGCCAGCTCATCTTCTCGGGGGGGAAGTACGTCCTACGAGCAGTACTTC
CDR3 protein: CASSSSRGGSTSYEQYF

J gene: TRBJ1-2
V gene: TRBV7-2
CDR3 length: 16
D gene: TRBD1
clone size: -
CDR3 DNA: TGTGCCAGCAGCTTACGGAGGGGGCAGATTATTGGTGGCTACACCTTC
CDR3 protein: CASSLRRGQIIGGYTF

J gene: TRBJ1-5
V gene: TRBV2
CDR3 length: 18
D gene: TRBD1
clone size: -
CDR3 DNA: TGTGCCAGCAGTTCCGGGACAGAAAGTCTTTATAGCAATCAGCCCCAGCATTTT
CDR3 protein: CASSSGTESLYSNQPQHF

J gene: TRBJ1-2
V gene: TRBV10-3
CDR3 length: 11
D gene: -
clone size: -
CDR3 DNA: TGTGCCATCAGTGAGAGGTATGGCTACACCTTC
CDR3 protein: CAISERYGYTF

J gene: TRBJ1-2
V gene: TRBV29-1
CDR3 length: 14
D gene: TRBD1
clone size: -
CDR3 DNA: TGCAGCGTTGAAGTGGTGGACAGGGCGTACGGCTACACCTTC
CDR3 protein: CSVEVVDRAYGYTF

J gene: TRBJ2-7
V gene: TRBV18
CDR3 length: 14
D gene: TRBD1
clone size: -
CDR3 DNA: TGTGCCAGCTCACCTCCACAGGGGGCAGACGAGCAGTACTTC
CDR3 protein: CASSPPQGADEQYF

J gene: TRBJ1-1
V gene: TRBV2
CDR3 length: 13
D gene: -
clone size: -
CDR3 DNA: TGTGCCACCTACGGGGGGTTGAACACTGAAGCTTTCTTT
CDR3 protein: CATYGGLNTEAFF